Many counts were recorded for the clone carrying this T cell receptor (beta chain). This sample stems from a study of regulatory T cells in long-lasting Graves disease. Background on the study: Recently diagnosed Graves' patients had received antithyroid drugs for under 3 months.

Specified time point: newly diagnosed GD, antithyroid drugs for less than 3 months. The TCR library was made from RNA that had been extracted from PBMCs in TRIzol. The V gene lost 4 bases and the J gene lost 5 bases, with 11 bases spanning the gap. There are 13 residues in the CDR3. CDR1 is MNHNS, CDR2 SASEGT, per germline. Arm-PCR of CDR3 regions with iRepertoire HTBI primers generated TCR beta libraries. TCRdb itself ran the multiplex PCR reads through MiXCR, one entry per CDR3 protein. The sample lists a few hundred thousand distinct CDR3 sequences; 15% to 20% were seen once. This same sample was also part of a study on T cells in Graves' hyperthyroidism and ophthalmopathy.

The clonotype comes from a young woman with Graves disease. The starting material was peripheral blood mononuclear cells (PBMCs), obtained at new diagnosis, from a patient treated with antithyroid drugs. The V call is TRBV6-1, the J call TRBJ1-2; no clear D gene. The CDR3 nucleotides are TGTGCCAGCAGTGTCGAAGTCGTATATGGCTACACCTTC. This encodes CASSVEVVYGYTF.